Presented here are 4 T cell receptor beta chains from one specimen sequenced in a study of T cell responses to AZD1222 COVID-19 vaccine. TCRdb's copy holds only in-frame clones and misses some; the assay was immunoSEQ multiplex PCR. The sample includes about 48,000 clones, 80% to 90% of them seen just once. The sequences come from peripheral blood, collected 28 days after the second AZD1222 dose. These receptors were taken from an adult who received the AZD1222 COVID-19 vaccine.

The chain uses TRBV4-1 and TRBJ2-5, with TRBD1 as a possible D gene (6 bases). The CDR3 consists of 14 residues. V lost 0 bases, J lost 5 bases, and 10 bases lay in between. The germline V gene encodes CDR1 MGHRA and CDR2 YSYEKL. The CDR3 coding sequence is TGCGCCAGCAGCCAAGATCGACAGGCTGAGACCCAGTACTTC. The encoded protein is CASSQDRQAETQYF.

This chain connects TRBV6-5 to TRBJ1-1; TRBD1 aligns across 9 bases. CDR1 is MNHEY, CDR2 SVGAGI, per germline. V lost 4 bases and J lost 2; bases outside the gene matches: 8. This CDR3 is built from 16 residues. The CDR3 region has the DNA TGTGCCAGCAGTTCCCTGGACAGGGGATATAACACTGAAGCTTTCTTT. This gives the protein CASSSLDRGYNTEAFF.

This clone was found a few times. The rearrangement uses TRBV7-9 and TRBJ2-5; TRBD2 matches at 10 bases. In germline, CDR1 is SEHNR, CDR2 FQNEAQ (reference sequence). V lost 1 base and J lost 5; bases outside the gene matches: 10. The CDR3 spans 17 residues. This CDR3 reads CASSLGALAGGGETQYF. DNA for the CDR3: TGTGCCAGCAGCTTAGGGGCGTTAGCGGGAGGCGGGGAGACCCAGTACTTC.

The CDR3 nucleotides are TGTGCCAGCAGCCCCCGGGACGGGTTCACTGAAGCTTTCTTT. Encoded protein: CASSPRDGFTEAFF. This chain links TRBV11-2 with TRBJ1-1, with TRBD1 as a possible D gene (5 bases). Per the germline V gene, CDR1 is SGHAT and CDR2 is FQNNGV. V was cut by 5 bases and J by 4 bases, with 14 bases left in between. The CDR3 runs to 14 residues.